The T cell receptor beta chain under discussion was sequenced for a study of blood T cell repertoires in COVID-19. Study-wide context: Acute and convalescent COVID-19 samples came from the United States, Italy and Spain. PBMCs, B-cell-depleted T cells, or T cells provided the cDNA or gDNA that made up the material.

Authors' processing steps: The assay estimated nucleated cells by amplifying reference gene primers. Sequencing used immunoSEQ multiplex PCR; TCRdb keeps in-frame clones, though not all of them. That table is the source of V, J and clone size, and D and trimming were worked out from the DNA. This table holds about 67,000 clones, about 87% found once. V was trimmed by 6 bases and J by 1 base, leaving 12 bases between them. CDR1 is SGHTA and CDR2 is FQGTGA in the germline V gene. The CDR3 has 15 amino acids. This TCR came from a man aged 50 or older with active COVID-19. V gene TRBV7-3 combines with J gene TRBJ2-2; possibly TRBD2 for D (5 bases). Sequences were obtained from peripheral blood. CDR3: CASSSPGRNTGELFF. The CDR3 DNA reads TGTGCCAGCAGTTCGCCGGGGAGGAACACCGGGGAGCTGTTTTTT.